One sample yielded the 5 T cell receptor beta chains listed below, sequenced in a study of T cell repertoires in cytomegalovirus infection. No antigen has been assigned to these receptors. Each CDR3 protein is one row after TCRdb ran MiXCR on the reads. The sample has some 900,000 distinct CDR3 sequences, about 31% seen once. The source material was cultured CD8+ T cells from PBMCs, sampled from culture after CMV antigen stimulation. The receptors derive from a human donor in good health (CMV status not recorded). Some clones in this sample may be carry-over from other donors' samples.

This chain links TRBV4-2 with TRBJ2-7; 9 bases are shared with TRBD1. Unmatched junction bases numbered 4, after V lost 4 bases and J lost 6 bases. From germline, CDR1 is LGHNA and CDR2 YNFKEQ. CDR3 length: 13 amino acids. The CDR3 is CASSPTGGVEQYF. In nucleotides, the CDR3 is TGTGCCAGCAGCCCAACAGGGGGCGTCGAGCAGTACTTC.

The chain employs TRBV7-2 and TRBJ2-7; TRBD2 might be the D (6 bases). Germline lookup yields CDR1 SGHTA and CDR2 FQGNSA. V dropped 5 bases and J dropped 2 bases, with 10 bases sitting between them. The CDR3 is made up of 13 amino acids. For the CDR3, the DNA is TGTGCCAGCAGCCCTGGGACTCCCTACGAGCAGTACGTC. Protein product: CASSPGTPYEQYV.

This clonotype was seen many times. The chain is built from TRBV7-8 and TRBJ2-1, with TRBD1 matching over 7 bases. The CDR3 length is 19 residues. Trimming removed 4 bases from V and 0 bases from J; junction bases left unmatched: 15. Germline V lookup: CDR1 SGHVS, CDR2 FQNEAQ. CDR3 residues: CASSYDVRLRGSSYNEQFF. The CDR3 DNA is TGTGCCAGCAGCTACGACGTCAGACTCAGGGGGAGCTCCTACAATGAGCAGTTCTTC. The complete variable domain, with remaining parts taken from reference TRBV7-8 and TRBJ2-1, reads GAGVSQSPRYKVAKRGQDVALRCDPISGHVSLFWYQQALGQGPEFLTYFQNEAQLDKSGLPSDRFFAERPEGSVSTLKIQRTQQEDSAVYLCASSYDVRLRGSSYNEQFFGPGTRLTVL.

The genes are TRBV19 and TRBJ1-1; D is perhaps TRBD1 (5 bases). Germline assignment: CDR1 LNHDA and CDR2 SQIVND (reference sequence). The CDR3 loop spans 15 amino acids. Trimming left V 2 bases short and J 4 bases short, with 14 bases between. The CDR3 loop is CASSIFPTGGTEAFF. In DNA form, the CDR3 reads TGTGCCAGTAGTATATTCCCTACGGGGGGCACTGAAGCTTTCTTT.

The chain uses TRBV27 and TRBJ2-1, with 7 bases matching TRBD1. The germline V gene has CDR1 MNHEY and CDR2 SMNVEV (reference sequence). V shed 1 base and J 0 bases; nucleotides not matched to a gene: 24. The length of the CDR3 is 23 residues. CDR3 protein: CASSLLWQGVTPVAPSSYNEQFF. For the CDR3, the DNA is TGTGCCAGCAGTTTATTATGGCAGGGGGTAACCCCCGTTGCACCGAGCTCCTACAATGAGCAGTTCTTC.